This T cell receptor beta chain is from a study of control samples from healthy donors and cancer patients. The protocol was immunoSEQ multiplex PCR, while the TCRdb copy is restricted to in-frame clones and leaves out a portion. Of about 79,000 clones listed, 80% to 95% are singletons. This TCR came from a woman aged 35 to 49 with lung cancer. What was sequenced was PBMCs.

The CDR3 spells CASSVGQANEKLFF. The CDR3 DNA is TGTGCCAGTAGTGTGGGACAGGCTAATGAAAAACTGTTTTTT. The V and J genes are TRBV19 and TRBJ1-4; 8 nucleotides line up with TRBD1. With V trimmed by 5 bases and J by 3 bases, 2 bases remained unmatched. CDR3 size: 14 residues. The germline gives CDR1 LNHDA, CDR2 SQIVND (reference sequence).